This TCR beta chain was observed in a study of cytomegalovirus exposure and HLA in healthy donors. Findings and caveats of the study: A previous analysis found most TCR beta V segments productive roughly 90% or roughly 30% of the time. As a later analysis revealed, most CMV-associated TCR beta chains appeared HLA-restricted.

In the PCR, 60 Vbeta and 13 Jbeta primers were used. The assay was immunoSEQ multiplex PCR, and TCRdb's table has in-frame clones only and misses some. The table lists about 200,000 clones, roughly three quarters of them singletons. Germline V lookup: CDR1 SEHNR, CDR2 FQNEAQ (reference sequence). V shed 4 bases and J 0 bases; nucleotides not matched to a gene: 11. This CDR3 comprises 19 residues. Remarks on this clone: Its antigen is still unknown.

This TCR came from a male donor in good health and CMV-seropositive. Sequences were obtained from PBMCs. J is TRBJ2-1 and V is TRBV7-9; 11 bases map to TRBD2. The CDR3, as DNA: TGTGCCAGCAGCTCAGGACTAGCGGGTATGGTTAGCTCCTACAATGAGCAGTTCTTC. Its translation: CASSSGLAGMVSSYNEQFF.